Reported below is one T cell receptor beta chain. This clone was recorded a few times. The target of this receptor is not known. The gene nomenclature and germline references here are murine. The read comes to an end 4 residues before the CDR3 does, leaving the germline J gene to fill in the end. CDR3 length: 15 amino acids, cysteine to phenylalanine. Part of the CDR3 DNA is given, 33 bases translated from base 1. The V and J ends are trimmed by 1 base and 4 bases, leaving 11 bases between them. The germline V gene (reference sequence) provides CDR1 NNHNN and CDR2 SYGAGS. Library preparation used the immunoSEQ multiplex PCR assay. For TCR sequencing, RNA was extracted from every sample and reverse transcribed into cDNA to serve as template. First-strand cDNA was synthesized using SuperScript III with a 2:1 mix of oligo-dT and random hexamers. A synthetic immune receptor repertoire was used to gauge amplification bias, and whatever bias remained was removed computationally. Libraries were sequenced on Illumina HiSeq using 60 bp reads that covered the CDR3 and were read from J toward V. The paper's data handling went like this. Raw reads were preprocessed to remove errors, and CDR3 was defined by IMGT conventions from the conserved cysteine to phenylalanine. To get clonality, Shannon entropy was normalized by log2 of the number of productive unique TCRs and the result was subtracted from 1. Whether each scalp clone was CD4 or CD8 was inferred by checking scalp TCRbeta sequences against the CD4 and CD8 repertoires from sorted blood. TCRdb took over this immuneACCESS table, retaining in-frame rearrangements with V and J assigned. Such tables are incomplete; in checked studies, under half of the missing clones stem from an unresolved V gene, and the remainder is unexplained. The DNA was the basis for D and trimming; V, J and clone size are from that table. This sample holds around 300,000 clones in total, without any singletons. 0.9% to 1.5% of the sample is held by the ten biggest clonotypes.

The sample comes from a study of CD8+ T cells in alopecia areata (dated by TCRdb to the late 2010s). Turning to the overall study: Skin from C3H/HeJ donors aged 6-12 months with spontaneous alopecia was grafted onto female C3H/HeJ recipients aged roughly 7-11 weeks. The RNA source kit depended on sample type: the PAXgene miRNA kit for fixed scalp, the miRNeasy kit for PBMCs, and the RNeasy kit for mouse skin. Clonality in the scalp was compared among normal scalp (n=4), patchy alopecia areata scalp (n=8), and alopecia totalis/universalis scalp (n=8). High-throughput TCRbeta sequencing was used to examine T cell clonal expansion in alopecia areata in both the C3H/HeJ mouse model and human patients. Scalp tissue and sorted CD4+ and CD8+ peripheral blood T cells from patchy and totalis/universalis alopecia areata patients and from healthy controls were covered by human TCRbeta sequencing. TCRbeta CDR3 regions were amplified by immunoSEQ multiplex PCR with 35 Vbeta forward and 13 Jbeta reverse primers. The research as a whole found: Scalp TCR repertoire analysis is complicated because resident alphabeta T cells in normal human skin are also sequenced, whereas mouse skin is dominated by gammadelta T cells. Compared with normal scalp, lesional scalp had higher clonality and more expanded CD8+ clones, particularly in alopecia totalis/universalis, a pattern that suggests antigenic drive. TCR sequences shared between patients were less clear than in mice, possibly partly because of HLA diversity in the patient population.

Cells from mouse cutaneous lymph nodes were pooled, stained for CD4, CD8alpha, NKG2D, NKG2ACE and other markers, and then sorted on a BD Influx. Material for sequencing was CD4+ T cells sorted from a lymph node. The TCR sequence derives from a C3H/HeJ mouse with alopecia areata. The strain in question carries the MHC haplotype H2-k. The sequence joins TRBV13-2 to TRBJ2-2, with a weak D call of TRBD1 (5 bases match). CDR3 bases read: TGTGCCAGCGGTGATACCAGGGCGGGCACCGGG. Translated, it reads CASGDTRAGTG. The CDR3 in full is CASGDTRAGTGQLYF.